These 8 T cell receptor beta chains were all obtained from the same sample, sequenced in a study of neurological immune-mediated disorders. TCRdb ran MiXCR on the 5' RACE reads and lists one entry per CDR3 protein. This repertoire shows 84,000 or so distinct CDR3 sequences, roughly 13% found once; its top ten account for around 4.5%. Stated time point: longitudinal time-point 2. The source material was PBMCs. The receptors originated from a female donor with HTLV-1-associated myelopathy (HAM/TSP).

The chain recombines TRBV5-5 with TRBJ2-1; D assignment may be TRBD1 or TRBD2 (5 bases each). The CDR3 runs 14 residues. Trimming removed 2 bases from V and 0 bases from J, with 6 bases in between. CDR1 is SGHKS, CDR2 YYEKEE, per germline (reference sequence). CDR3 residues: CASSFGTSYNEQFF. The CDR3 nucleotides are TGTGCCAGCAGCTTCGGGACCTCCTACAATGAGCAGTTCTTC.

This clonotype was seen at least ten times. This rearrangement joins TRBV5-6 to TRBJ2-7, with D perhaps given as TRBD1 or TRBD2 (5 bases each). Per germline, CDR1 SGHDT and CDR2 YYEEEE. V lost 3 bases to trimming and J lost 4 bases, with 17 bases between them. The CDR3 is made up of 15 amino acids. This chain's CDR3 is CASSSPGRKKYEQYF. The CDR3 DNA sequence: TGTGCCAGCAGCTCCCCGGGACGGAAAAAATACGAGCAGTACTTC. The full variable domain, in which reference TRBV5-6 and TRBJ2-7 provide the parts outside the CDR3, is DAGVTQSPTHLIKTRGQQVTLRCSPKSGHDTVSWYQQALGQGPQFIFQYYEEEERQRGNFPDRFSGHQFPNYSSELNVNALLLGDSALYLCASSSPGRKKYEQYFGPGTRLTVT.

Ten or more counts support this clonotype. The chain links TRBV20-1 to TRBJ2-7; D possibly corresponds to TRBD2 (6 bases). The CDR3 has 11 amino acids. Trimming shortened V by 4 bases and J by 4 bases, and 8 bases separated the two germline ends. The V gene's germline CDR1 is DFQATT and CDR2 SNEGSKA (reference sequence). Here the CDR3 DNA reads TGCAGTGCTACCGGGGGTTACGAGCAGTACTTC. This encodes CSATGGYEQYF.

V and J are TRBV5-1 and TRBJ1-5; no clear D. This CDR3 is 14 amino acids long. V lost 4 bases to trimming and J lost 4 bases, with 12 bases between them. From germline, CDR1 is SGHRS and CDR2 YFSETQ. The CDR3 coding sequence is TGCGCCAGCAGCCTGAACAGTCAAAATCAGCCCCAGCATTTT. Translation gives CASSLNSQNQPQHF.

Ten or more counts support this clonotype. The gene calls are TRBV5-1 and TRBJ2-1; 12 positions match TRBD1. This CDR3 region has 15 residues. V lost 4 bases, J lost 10 bases, and 9 bases stayed unmatched. Germline V gene sequence: CDR1 SGHRS, CDR2 YFSETQ. The CDR3 loop is CASSLRDRGLREQFF. The CDR3, as DNA: TGCGCCAGCAGCCTCCGGGACAGGGGGCTTCGGGAGCAGTTCTTC.

This clonotype was found many times. V and J are TRBV3-1 and TRBJ2-6, with D maybe TRBD2 (5 bases). The CDR3 is 15 residues long. The V and J ends lost 4 bases and 1 base respectively, with 8 bases between them. Germline-derived CDR1 and CDR2 are LGHDT and YNNKEL (reference sequence). Written as DNA, the CDR3 is TGTGCCAGCAGCCTCCCGGGGTCTGGGGCCAACGTCCTGACTTTC. Its protein is CASSLPGSGANVLTF.

The chain couples TRBV20-1 to TRBJ2-3, with 7 nucleotides matching TRBD2. After removal of 2 bases from V and 1 base from J, the junction contained 27 bases not matched to a gene. CDR1 is DFQATT, CDR2 SNEGSKA, per germline (reference sequence). The CDR3 sequence is 22 residues long. The CDR3 nucleotides are TGCAGTGCTAGACCGTCCGCTAGCGGACAAGAGACCCAGTGCCCTCGCACAGATACGCAGTATTTT. It translates to CSARPSASGQETQCPRTDTQYF.

This clonotype has just a few counts. V and J are TRBV4-3 and TRBJ2-6, with 8 positions matching TRBD2. This CDR3 is built from 18 residues. The J segment lost 0 bases and the V segment lost 1 base, leaving 5 bases of the junction unmatched. Germline lookup yields CDR1 LGHNA and CDR2 YSLEER. The CDR3 sequence is CASSQATGGVSGANVLTF. Written as DNA, the CDR3 is TGCGCCAGCAGCCAAGCCACGGGAGGGGTCTCTGGGGCCAACGTCCTGACTTTC.